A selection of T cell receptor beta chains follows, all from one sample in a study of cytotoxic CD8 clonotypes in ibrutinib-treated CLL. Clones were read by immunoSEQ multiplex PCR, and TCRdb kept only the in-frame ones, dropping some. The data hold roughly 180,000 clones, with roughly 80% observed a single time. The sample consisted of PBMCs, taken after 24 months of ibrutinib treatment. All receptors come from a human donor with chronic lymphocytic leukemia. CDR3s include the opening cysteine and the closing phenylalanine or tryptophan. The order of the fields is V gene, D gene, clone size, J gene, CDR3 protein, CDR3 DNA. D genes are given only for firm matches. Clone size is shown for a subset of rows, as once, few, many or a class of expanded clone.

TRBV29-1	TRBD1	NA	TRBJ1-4	CSAEGQGAFGDEKLFF	TGCAGCGCCGAGGGACAGGGGGCGTTTGGGGATGAAAAACTGTTTTTT
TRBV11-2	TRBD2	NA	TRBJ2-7	CASSLEASWTSGVYEQYF	TGTGCCAGCAGCTTAGAGGCGTCCTGGACTAGCGGGGTATACGAGCAGTACTTC
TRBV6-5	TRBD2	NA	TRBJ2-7	CASSVSGSSSYEQYF	TGTGCCAGCAGTGTTAGCGGGAGTAGTTCCTACGAGCAGTACTTC
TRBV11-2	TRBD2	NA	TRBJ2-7	CATQREDVEQYF	TGTGCCACACAGCGGGAGGATGTCGAGCAGTACTTC
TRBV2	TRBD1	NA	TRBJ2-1	CASSEQGATYNEQFF	TGTGCCAGCAGTGAACAGGGGGCGACCTACAATGAGCAGTTCTTC
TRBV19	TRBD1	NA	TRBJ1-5	CASSLTGEGQPQHF	TGTGCCAGTAGTTTAACAGGGGAAGGTCAGCCCCAGCATTTT
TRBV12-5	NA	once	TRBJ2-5	CASGLAYRALDF	TGTGCTAGTGGTTTGGCCTACAGGGCCTTGGACTTC
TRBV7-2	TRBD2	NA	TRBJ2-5	CASTLRLATQETQYF	TGTGCCAGCACCCTTCGACTAGCCACACAAGAGACCCAGTACTTC
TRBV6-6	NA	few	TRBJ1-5	CASSYGKGGYQPQHF	TGTGCCAGCAGTTACGGGAAGGGCGGTTATCAGCCCCAGCATTTT
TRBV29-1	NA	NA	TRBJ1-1	CSVLGKKTANTEAFF	TGCAGCGTTCTTGGCAAAAAGACAGCGAACACTGAAGCTTTCTTT
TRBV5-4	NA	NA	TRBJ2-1	CASSWPGAYNEQFF	TGTGCCAGCAGCTGGCCAGGGGCCTACAATGAGCAGTTCTTC
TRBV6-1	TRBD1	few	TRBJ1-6	CASSPGQQSNSPLHF	TGTGCCAGCAGTCCGGGACAGCAGTCAAATTCACCCCTCCACTTT
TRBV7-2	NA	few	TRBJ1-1	CASSPGGNTEAFF	TGTGCCAGCAGCCCCGGGGGGAACACTGAAGCTTTCTTT
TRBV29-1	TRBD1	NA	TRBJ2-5	CSVGDRGETQYF	TGCAGCGTAGGGGACAGAGGAGAGACCCAGTACTTC
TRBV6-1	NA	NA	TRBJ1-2	CASSEPPNYGYTF	TGTGCCAGCAGTGAACCGCCAAACTATGGCTACACCTTC
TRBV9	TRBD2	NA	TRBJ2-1	CASSVKERGIYNEQFF	TGTGCCAGCAGCGTAAAGGAGCGGGGAATTTACAATGAGCAGTTCTTC
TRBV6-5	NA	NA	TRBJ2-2	CASSYSPGNTGELFF	TGTGCCAGCAGTTACTCTCCAGGAAACACCGGGGAGCTGTTTTTT
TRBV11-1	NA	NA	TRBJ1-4	CASRQEDGYNEKLFF	TGTGCCAGCAGACAGGAGGACGGCTACAATGAAAAACTGTTTTTT
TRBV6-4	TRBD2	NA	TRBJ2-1	CASSDSAGGRNLVQFF	TGTGCCAGCAGTGACTCCGCGGGAGGAAGGAATCTAGTTCAGTTCTTC
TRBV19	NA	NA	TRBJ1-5	CASSISSARSSNQPQHF	TGTGCCAGTAGTATATCCTCAGCCAGGAGTAGCAATCAGCCCCAGCATTTT
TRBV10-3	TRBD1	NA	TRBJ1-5	CAISEWGDRVQPQHF	TGTGCCATCAGTGAGTGGGGGGACAGGGTACAGCCCCAGCATTTT
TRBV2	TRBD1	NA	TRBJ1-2	CASRRGQAYGYTF	TGTGCCAGCAGGAGGGGACAGGCGTATGGCTACACCTTC
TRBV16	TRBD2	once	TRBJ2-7	CASSQLAGDHEQYF	TGTGCCAGCAGCCAACTAGCGGGAGACCACGAGCAGTACTTC